A selection of T cell receptor beta chains follows, all from one sample in a study of chemoradiotherapy in HPV16-positive cancers. Produced via immunoSEQ multiplex PCR; TCRdb's table is partial and in-frame only. The repertoire has approximately 5,400 clones, about 82% of them found once; the top ten carry around 29%. The sample was taken from a patient who underwent chemoradiotherapy. The receptors here all came from a human donor with HPV-associated anogenital cancer. The CDR3 runs from the conserved cysteine through the conserved F or W. D genes are given only for firm matches.

J,D,V,DNA,CDR3
TRBJ2-6,NA,TRBV2,TGTGCCAGCAGTAGGACTTCTGGGGCCAACGTCCTGACTTTC,CASSRTSGANVLTF
TRBJ2-7,TRBD2,TRBV19,TGTGCCAGTAGTATACGGGAGGGCCCCGAGCAGTACTTC,CASSIREGPEQYF
TRBJ1-5,TRBD1,TRBV18,TGTGCCAGCTCGCAACAGGGGGCTAGCAATCAGCCCCAGCATTTT,CASSQQGASNQPQHF
TRBJ2-7,NA,TRBV7-6,TGTGCCAGCAGCTTAGCCGTCGGCTACGAGCAGTACTTC,CASSLAVGYEQYF
TRBJ1-1,NA,TRBV29-1,TGCAGCGTTACGTGGGGTCAGCTGAACACTGAAGCTTTCTTT,CSVTWGQLNTEAFF
TRBJ2-3,NA,TRBV7-2,TGTGCCAGCAGCTTAGATGGATTCACAGATACGCAGTATTTT,CASSLDGFTDTQYF
TRBJ2-3,NA,TRBV2,TGTGCCCGCGGGCCGGAGGCAGATACGCAGTATTTT,CARGPEADTQYF
TRBJ1-1,NA,TRBV13,TGTGCCAGCAGCTTAGAGAGCGTCGACGAGCTGACTGAAGCTTTCTTT,CASSLESVDELTEAFF
TRBJ2-7,TRBD2,TRBV28,TGTGCCAGCAGACTAGCGGGAGAAACCTACGAGCAGTACTTC,CASRLAGETYEQYF
TRBJ1-2,TRBD1,TRBV18,TGTGCCAGCTCACAAGGACAGGGGGGTAACTATGGCTACACCTTC,CASSQGQGGNYGYTF
TRBJ2-5,TRBD2,TRBV7-2,TGTGCCAGCAGCTTAGAGCGGGGACGTAGTCCGGAGACCCAGTACTTC,CASSLERGRSPETQYF